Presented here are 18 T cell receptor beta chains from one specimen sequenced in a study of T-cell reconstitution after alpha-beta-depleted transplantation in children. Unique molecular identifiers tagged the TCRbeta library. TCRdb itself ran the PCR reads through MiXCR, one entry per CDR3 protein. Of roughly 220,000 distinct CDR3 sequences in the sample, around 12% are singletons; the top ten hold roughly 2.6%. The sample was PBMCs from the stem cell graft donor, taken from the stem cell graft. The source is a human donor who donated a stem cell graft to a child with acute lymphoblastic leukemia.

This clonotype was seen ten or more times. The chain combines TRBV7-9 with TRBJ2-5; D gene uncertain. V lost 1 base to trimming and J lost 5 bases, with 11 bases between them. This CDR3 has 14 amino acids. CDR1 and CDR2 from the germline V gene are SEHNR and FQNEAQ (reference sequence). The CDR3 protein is CASSLEPNEETQYF. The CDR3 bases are TGTGCCAGCAGCTTAGAACCAAACGAGGAGACCCAGTACTTC.

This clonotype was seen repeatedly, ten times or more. The CDR3 loop is CASSLWDRGREGYTF. CDR3 nucleotide sequence: TGTGCCAGCAGCTTGTGGGACAGGGGGCGTGAAGGCTACACCTTC. The genes are TRBV5-6 and TRBJ1-2, with 12 positions matching TRBD1. Germline CDR1 reads SGHDT; CDR2 reads YYEEEE. The CDR3 runs 15 residues. V lost 1 base and J lost 8; bases outside the gene matches: 6.

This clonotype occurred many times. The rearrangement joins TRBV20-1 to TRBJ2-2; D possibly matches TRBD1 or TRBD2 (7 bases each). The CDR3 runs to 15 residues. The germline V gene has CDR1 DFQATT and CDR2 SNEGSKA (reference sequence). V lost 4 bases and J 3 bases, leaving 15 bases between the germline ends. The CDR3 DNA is TGCAGTGCTAAGACAGGGAGGGGAGACACCGGGGAGCTGTTTTTT. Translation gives CSAKTGRGDTGELFF.

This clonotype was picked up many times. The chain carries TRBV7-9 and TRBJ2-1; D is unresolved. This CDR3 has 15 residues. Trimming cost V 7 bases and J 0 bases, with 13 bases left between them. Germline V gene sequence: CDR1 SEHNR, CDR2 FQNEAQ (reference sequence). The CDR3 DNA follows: TGTGCCAGCACACACTTTAGGAGCTCCTACAATGAGCAGTTCTTC. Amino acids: CASTHFRSSYNEQFF. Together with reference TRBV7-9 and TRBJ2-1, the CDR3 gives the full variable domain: DTGVSQNPRHKITKRGQNVTFRCDPISEHNRLYWYRQTLGQGPEFLTYFQNEAQLEKSRLLSDRFSAERPKGSFSTLEIQRTEQGDSAMYLCASTHFRSSYNEQFFGPGTRLTVL.

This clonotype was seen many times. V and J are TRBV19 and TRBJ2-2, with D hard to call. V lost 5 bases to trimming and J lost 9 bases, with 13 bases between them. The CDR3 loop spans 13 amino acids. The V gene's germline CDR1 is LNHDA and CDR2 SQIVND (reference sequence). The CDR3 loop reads CASSPPNSWELFF. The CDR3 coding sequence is TGTGCCAGTAGTCCCCCTAATAGTTGGGAGCTGTTTTTT.

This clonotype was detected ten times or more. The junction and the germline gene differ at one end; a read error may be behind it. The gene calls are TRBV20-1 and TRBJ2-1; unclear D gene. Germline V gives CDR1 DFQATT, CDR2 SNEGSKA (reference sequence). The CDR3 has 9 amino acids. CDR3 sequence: CSARPSTSF. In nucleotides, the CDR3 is TGCAGTGCTAGACCTTCTACTTCGTTC.

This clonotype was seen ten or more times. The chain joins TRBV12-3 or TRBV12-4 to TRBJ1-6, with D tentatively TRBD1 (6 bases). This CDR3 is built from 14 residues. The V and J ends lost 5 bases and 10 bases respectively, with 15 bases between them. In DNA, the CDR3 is TGTGCCAGCAGTGCATGGCAGGGGAACTCACCCCTCCACTTT. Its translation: CASSAWQGNSPLHF.

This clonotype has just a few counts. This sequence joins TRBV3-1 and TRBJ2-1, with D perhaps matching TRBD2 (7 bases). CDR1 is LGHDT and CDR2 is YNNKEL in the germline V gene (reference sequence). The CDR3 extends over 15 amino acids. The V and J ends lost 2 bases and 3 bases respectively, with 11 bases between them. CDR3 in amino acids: CASSQWGGDYNEQFF. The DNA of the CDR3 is TGTGCCAGCAGCCAATGGGGGGGCGACTACAATGAGCAGTTCTTC.

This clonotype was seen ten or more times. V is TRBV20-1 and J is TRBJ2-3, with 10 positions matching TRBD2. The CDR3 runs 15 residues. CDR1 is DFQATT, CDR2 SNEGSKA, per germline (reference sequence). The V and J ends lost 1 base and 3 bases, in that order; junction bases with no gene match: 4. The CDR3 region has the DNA TGCAGTGCTAGAGCGGCTAGCGGGAGAACAGATACGCAGTATTTT. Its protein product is CSARAASGRTDTQYF.

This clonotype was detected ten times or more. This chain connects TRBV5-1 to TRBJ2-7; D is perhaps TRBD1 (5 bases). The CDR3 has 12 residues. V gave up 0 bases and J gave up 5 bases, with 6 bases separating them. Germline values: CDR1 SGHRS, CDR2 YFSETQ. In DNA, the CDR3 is TGCGCCAGCAGCTTGGAGGGGAACGAGCAGTACTTC. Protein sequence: CASSLEGNEQYF.

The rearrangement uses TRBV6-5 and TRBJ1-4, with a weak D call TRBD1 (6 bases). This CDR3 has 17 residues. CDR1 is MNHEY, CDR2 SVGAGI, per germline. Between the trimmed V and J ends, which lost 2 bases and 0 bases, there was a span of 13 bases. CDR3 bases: TGTGCCAGCAGTTACCCAGGGGTTCGAGCAACTAATGAAAAACTGTTTTTT. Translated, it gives CASSYPGVRATNEKLFF.

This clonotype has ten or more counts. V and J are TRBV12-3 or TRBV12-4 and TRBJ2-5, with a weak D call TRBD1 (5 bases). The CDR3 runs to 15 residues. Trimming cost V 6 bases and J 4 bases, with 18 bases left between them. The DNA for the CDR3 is TGTGCCAGCAGCGCCCTGGGGCCCGACCGAGAGACCCAGTACTTC. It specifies CASSALGPDRETQYF.

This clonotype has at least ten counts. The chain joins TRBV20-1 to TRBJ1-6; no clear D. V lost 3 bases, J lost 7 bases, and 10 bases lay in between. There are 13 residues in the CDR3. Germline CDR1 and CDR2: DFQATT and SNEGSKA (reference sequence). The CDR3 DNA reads TGCAGTGCTAGCCGGCAGCCAAATTCACCCCTCCACTTT. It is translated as CSASRQPNSPLHF.

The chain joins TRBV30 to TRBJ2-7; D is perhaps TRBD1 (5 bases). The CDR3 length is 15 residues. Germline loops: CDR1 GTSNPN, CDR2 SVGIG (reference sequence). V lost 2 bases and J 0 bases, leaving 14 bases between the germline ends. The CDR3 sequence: CAWSQRRAISYEQYF. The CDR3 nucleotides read TGTGCCTGGAGTCAGCGCAGGGCAATCTCCTACGAGCAGTACTTC.

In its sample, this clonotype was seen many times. CDR3 residues: CATSDFKGKGYNEQFF. The CDR3 DNA reads as TGTGCCACCAGTGATTTTAAGGGTAAGGGCTACAATGAGCAGTTCTTC. The chain joins TRBV24-1 to TRBJ2-1; D gene unclear. The V end lost 1 base, the J end lost 3 bases, and 12 bases lay between the germline ends. The CDR3 is 16 residues long. Germline assignment: CDR1 KGHDR and CDR2 SFDVKD.

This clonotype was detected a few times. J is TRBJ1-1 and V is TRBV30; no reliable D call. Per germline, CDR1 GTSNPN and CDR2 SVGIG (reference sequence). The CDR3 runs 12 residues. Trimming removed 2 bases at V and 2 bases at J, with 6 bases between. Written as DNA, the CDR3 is TGTGCCTGGAGTAATGGCAACACTGAAGCTTTCTTT. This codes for CAWSNGNTEAFF.

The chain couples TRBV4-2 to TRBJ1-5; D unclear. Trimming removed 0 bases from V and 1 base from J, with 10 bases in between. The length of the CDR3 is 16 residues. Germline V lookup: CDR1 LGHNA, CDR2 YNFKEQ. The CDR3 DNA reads TGTGCCAGCAGCCAAGACTATAGACGGAGCAATCAGCCCCAGCATTTT. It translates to CASSQDYRRSNQPQHF.

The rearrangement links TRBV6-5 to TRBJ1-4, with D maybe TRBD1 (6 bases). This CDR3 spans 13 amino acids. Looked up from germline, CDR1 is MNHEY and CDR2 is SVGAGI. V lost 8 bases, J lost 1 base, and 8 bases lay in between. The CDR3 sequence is CASVGGTNEKLFF. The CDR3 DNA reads TGTGCCAGCGTAGGGGGAACTAATGAAAAACTGTTTTTT.